The 5 T cell receptor beta chains below all came from one sample that was sequenced in a study of low-dose radiotherapy and immunotherapy resistance in tumors (dated by TCRdb to about 2022). TCRdb names Illumina HiSeq 2500 as the instrument used. To make first-strand cDNA, Superscript III was used along with a set of TRAV- and TRBV-specific primers so that both the TCRalpha and TCRbeta chains were covered. TCRs were amplified with Phusion for roughly 20 PCR cycles using a constant-region primer together with the adapter attached to the V primers. Using fastp trimming at Q25 and MiXCR clonotype assembly, TCRdb reanalyzed the public sequencing data and kept in-frame beta chains. When rows share a CDR3 protein, they turn into one entry using the most common DNA and genes. A total of 95,000 to 100,000 distinct CDR3 sequences appear in this sample, under 25% of them only once. About 4% of the sample lies in the top ten.

Explained via the paper, the time point label denotes: after trial treatment. The treatment or condition label here, explained by the study, means: LDRT plus nivolumab, ipilimumab, low-dose cyclophosphamide and aspirin (RACIN trial). The specimen was PBMCs, collected after low-dose radiotherapy plus immunotherapy. These receptors were taken from a male donor with prostate cancer.

This clonotype came up many times. The V gene is TRBV20-1, the J gene TRBJ2-1, with 12 nucleotides matching TRBD2. The ends lost 2 bases at V and 4 bases at J; junction bases unmatched: 6. Germline assignment: CDR1 DFQATT and CDR2 SNEGSKA (reference sequence). The CDR3 length is 16 residues. DNA for the CDR3: TGCAGTGCTAGACCCCTTACTAGCGGGGGGTACAATGAGCAGTTCTTC. This gives the protein CSARPLTSGGYNEQFF.

This clonotype was found many times. V and J are TRBV18 and TRBJ2-7; 7 nucleotides agree with TRBD2. Germline V lookup: CDR1 KGHSH, CDR2 LQKENI. The ends lost 5 bases at V and 6 bases at J; junction bases unmatched: 7. The CDR3 loop spans 13 amino acids. CDR3 bases: TGTGCCAGCTCATCGTCCACGGGGGGCGAGCAGTACTTC. It translates to CASSSSTGGEQYF.

Points on this clonotype: A read error likely explains this, since a far larger clone differs by one base. J is TRBJ2-1 and V is TRBV6-8, with a tentative D call TRBD2 (5 bases). The CDR3 length is 14 residues. Germline V gene sequence: CDR1 MNHGY, CDR2 SAAAGT. The CDR3 bases are TGTGTCAGCAGAGCTAGCCCCCCCTACAATGAGCAGTTCTTC. Residues: CVSRASPPYNEQFF.

A few counts support this clonotype. The chain carries TRBV19 and TRBJ1-1; 8 nucleotides match TRBD1. Germline CDR1 reads LNHDA; CDR2 reads SQIVND (reference sequence). The ends lost 5 bases at V and 5 bases at J; junction bases unmatched: 10. This CDR3 has 15 amino acids. The chain's CDR3 is CASSPRLRTGTEAFF. Written as DNA, the CDR3 is TGTGCCAGTAGTCCCCGCCTGAGGACAGGGACTGAAGCTTTCTTT.

This clonotype came up many times. V usage is TRBV19 and J usage is TRBJ2-3; the D gene is possibly TRBD1 (5 bases). V lost 3 bases to trimming and J lost 3 bases, with 10 bases between them. This CDR3 region has 14 residues. The V gene's germline CDR1 is LNHDA and CDR2 SQIVND (reference sequence). The CDR3 sequence is CASSIRVGTDTQYF. DNA of the CDR3: TGTGCCAGTAGTATCAGGGTAGGAACAGATACGCAGTATTTT.